The TCR beta chain under discussion was sequenced for a study of regulatory T cells in long-lasting Graves disease. In building TCR beta libraries, iRepertoire HTBI primers were used together with Arm-PCR of CDR3 regions. MiXCR, applied by TCRdb to the multiplex PCR reads, yields one record per CDR3 protein. This table holds hundreds of thousands of distinct CDR3 sequences, about 16% found once. In its sample, this clonotype was seen many times. The target antigen is unknown. As for time point: newly diagnosed GD, antithyroid drugs for less than 3 months. The authors made the TCR library using RNA they extracted from PBMCs. The CDR3 contains 14 residues. Germline V CDR1 and CDR2: GTSNPN, SVGIG (reference sequence). V was pared by 2 bases and J by 0 bases, with 10 bases between. General observations from the study: TRBV28, TRBJ1-2 and TRBJ2-5 were favored in persistent disease.

This same sample was also taken into another study, of T cells in Graves' hyperthyroidism and ophthalmopathy. From that paper: The study enrolled patients aged 18 to 65 with newly diagnosed hyperthyroidism of under 2 months' duration.

V usage is TRBV30 and J usage is TRBJ1-2; D not resolved. The sequenced sample was peripheral blood mononuclear cells (PBMCs), obtained at new diagnosis, from a patient treated with antithyroid drugs. The TCR was taken from a woman in her forties or fifties with Graves disease. In nucleotides, the CDR3 is TGTGCCTGGAGTCGAGTATCATCTAACTATGGCTACACCTTC. This gives the protein CAWSRVSSNYGYTF.